This T cell receptor (beta chain) was profiled in a study of T cell responses to AZD1222 COVID-19 vaccine. Study-wide findings and caveats: Seropositive at baseline were only 5 to 7 AZD1222 recipients. The study sampled repertoires only after the peak T cell response. Clonal diversity was possibly underestimated, and white British individuals and females predominated among donors.

TCRdb's table, derived via immunoSEQ multiplex PCR, lists solely in-frame clones and lacks some. This sample has over 100,000 clones, with approximately 91% found just once. A note on this clone: No antigen is known for it.

The V gene end was trimmed by 0 bases and the J gene end by 3 bases; junction bases not matched to a gene: 3. This CDR3 is built from 15 residues. In germline, CDR1 is SGDLS, CDR2 YYNGEE. The clonotype was recovered from an adult in good health. The source material was peripheral blood, sampled on day 0 of AZD1222 vaccination. The chain uses TRBV9 and TRBJ2-5; 9 bases agree with TRBD2. CDR3 sequence (DNA): TGTGCCAGCAGCGTAGCGCCTAGCGGGGAAGAGACCCAGTACTTC. It is translated as CASSVAPSGEETQYF.